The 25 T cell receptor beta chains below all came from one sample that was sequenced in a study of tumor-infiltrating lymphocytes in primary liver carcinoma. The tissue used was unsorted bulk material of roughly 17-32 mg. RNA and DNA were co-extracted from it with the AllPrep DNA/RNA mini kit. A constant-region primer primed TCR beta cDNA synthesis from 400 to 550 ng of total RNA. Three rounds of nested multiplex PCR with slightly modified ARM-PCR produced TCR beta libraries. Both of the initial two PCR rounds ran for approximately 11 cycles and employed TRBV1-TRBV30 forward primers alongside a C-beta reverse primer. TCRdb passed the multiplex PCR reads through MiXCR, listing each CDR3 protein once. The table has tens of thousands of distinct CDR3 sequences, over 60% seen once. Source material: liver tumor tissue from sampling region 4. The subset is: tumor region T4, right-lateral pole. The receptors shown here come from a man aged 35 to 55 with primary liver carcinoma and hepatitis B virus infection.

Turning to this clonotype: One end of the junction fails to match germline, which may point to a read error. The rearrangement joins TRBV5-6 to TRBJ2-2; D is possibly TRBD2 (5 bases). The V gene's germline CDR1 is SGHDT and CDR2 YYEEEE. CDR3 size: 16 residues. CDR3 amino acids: CVSSLETAPNTGELFF. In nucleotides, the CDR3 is TGTGTCAGTAGCTTGGAGACTGCACCGAACACCGGGGAGCTGTTCTTT.

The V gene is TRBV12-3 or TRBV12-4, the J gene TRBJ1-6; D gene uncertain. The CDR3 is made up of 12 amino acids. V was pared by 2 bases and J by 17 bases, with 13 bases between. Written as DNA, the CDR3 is TGTGCCAGCAGTTTAAAGACTTCACCAATCCACTTT. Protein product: CASSLKTSPIHF.

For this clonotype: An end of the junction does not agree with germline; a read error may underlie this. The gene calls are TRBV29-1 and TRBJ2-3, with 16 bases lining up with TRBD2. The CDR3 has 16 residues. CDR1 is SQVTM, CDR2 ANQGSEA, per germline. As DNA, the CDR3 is TGCAGCGCACCCGGGACTAGCGGGAGGGTTATCGATACACAGTATTTT. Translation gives CSAPGTSGRVIDTQYF.

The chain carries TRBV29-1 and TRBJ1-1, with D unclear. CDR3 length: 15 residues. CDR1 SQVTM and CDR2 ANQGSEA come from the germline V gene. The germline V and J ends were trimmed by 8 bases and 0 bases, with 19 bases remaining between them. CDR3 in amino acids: CSTSPGWGMNTEAFF. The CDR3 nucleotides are TGCAGCACTTCCCCGGGTTGGGGAATGAACACTGAAGCTTTCTTT.

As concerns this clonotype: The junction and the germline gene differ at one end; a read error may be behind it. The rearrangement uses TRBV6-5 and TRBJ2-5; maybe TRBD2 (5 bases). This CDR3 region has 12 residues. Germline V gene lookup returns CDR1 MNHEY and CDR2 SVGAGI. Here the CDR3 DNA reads TGTGTCAGCGGTTACTCACAAGAGACCCAGTACTTC. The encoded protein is CVSGYSQETQYF.

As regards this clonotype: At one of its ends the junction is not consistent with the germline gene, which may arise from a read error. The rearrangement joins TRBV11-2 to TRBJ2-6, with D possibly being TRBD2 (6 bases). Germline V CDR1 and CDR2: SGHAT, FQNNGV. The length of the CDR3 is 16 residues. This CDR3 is CASSLDLGTGANVLTF. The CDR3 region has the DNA TGTGCCAGTAGCTTAGATCTCGGGACTGGGGCCAACGTCCTAACTTTC.

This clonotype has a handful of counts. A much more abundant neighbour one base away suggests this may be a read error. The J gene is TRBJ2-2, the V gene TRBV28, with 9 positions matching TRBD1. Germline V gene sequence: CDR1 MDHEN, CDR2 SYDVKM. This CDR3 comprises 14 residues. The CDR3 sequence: CATYPDRGGGELLF. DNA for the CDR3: TGTGCCACTTATCCGGACAGGGGTGGCGGGGAGCTGTTATTT.

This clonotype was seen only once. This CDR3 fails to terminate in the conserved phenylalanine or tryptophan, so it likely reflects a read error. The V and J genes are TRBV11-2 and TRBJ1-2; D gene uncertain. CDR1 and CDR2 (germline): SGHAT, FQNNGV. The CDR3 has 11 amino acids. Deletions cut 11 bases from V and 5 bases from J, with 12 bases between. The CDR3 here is CAGNEQYGYTS. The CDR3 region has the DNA TGTGCCGGCAATGAACAGTATGGCTACACCTCC.

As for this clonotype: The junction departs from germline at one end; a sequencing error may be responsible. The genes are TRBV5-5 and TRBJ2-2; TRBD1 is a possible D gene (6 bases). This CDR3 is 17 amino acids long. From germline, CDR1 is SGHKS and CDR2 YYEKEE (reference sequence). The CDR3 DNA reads TGTGCCAGCAGTTTGGTTATGACAGGAGCTAACACCGAGGAGCTGTTTTTT. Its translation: CASSLVMTGANTEELFF. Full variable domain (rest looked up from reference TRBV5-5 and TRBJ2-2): DAGVTQSPTHLIKTRGQQVTLRCSPISGHKSVSWYQQVLGQGPQFIFQYYEKEERGRGNFPDRFSARQFPNYSSELNVNALLLGDSALYLCASSLVMTGANTEELFFGEGSRLTVL.

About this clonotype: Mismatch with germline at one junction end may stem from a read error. The CDR3 DNA reads TGTGCCAGCATCTTAGAGTCCAGGATCTCTGACGAGCAGTACTTC. Its translation: CASILESRISDEQYF. The chain joins TRBV11-2 to TRBJ2-7; D gene ambiguous. Looked up from germline, CDR1 is SGHAT and CDR2 is FQNNGV. There are 15 residues in the CDR3.

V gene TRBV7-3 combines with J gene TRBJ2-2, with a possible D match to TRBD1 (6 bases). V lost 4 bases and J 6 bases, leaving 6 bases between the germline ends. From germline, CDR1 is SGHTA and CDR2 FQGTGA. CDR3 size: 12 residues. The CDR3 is CASSSGAGELFF. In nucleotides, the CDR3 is TGTGCCAGCAGCTCAGGGGCCGGGGAGCTGTTTTTT.

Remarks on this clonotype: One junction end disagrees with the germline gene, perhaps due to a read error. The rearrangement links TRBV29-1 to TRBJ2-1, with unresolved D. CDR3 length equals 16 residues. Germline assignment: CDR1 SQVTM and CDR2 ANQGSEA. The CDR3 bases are TGCAGGGTCGCCACGCTTCGGCCCTGGTCCCGCCAAGAGCAATTCTTC. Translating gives CRVATLRPWSRQEQFF.

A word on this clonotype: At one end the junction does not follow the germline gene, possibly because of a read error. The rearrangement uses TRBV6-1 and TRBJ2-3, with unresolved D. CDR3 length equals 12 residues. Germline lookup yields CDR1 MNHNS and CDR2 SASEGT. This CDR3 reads CASSGSIDTQYF. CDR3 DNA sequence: TGTGCCAGCAGTGGAAGCATAGATACGCAGTATTTT.

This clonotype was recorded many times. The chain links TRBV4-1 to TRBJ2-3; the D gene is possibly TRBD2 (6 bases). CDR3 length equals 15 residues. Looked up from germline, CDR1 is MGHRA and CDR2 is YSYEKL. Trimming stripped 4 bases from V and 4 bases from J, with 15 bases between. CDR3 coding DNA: TGCGCCAGCAGCCCCTGGGGGGAGTCGGCAGATACGCAGTATTTT. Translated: CASSPWGESADTQYF.

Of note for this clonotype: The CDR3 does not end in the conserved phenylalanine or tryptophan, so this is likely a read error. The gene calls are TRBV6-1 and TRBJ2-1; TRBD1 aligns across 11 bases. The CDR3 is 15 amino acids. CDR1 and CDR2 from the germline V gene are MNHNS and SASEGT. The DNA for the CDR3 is TGTACCAGCAGAGTCGGGACAGGGGGATACAATGAGCAGTTCTCC. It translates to CTSRVGTGGYNEQFS.

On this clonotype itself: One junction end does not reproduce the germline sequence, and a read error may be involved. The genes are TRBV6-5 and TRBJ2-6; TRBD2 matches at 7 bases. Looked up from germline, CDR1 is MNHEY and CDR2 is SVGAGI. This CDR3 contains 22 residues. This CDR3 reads CASSYSQPAFTGGCSGANVLSF. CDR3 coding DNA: TGTGCCAGCAGTTACTCTCAACCTGCCTTTACGGGAGGCTGCTCTGGGGCCAACGTCCTGTCCTTC.

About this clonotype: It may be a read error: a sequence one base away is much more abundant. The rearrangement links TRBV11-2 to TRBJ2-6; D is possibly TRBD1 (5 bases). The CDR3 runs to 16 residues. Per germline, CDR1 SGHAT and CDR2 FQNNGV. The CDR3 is CASSLSSGIGANLLTF. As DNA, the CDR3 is TGCGCCAGCAGCTTATCGTCAGGGATTGGGGCCAACCTCCTGACTTTC.

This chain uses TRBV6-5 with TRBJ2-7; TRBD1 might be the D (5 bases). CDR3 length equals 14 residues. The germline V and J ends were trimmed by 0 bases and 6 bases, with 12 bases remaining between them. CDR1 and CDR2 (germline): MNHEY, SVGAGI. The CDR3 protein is CASSYSGDQGEQYF. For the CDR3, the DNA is TGTGCCAGCAGTTACTCTGGGGATCAGGGCGAGCAGTACTTC.

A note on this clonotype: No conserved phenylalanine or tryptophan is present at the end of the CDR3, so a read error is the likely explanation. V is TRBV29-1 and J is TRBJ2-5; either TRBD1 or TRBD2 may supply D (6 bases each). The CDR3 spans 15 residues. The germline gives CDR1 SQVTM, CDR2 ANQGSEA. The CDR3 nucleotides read TGCAGCGTTGAAGCGGACAGCGGGCGAGCAGAGGCCCAGTACCTC. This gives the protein CSVEADSGRAEAQYL.

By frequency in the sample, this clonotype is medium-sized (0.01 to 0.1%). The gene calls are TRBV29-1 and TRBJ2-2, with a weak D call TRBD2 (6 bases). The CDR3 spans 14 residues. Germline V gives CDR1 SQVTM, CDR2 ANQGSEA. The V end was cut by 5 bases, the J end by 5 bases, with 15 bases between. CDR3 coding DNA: TGCAGCGTTCCACGTAGCGGAGGGACCGGGGAGCTGTTTTTT. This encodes CSVPRSGGTGELFF.

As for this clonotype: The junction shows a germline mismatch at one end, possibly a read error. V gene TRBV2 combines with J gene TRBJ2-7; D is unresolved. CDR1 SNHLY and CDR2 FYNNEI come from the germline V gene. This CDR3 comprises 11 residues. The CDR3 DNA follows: TGTGCCAGCAGAGAAGGGTTGGGGCAGTACTTC. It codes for CASREGLGQYF. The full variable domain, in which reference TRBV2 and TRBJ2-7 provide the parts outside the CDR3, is EPEVTQTPSHQVTQMGQEVILRCVPISNHLYFYWYRQILGQKVEFLVSFYNNEISEKSEIFDDQFSVERPDGSNFTLKIRSTKLEDSAMYFCASREGLGQYFGPGTRLTVT.

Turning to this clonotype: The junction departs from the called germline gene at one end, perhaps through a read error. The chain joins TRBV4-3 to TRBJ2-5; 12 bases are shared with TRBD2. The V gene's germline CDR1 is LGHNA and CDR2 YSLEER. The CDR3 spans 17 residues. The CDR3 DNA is TGTGCCAGCATCCAAGCGGCTAGCGGGAGGGCCCTGGAGACCCAGTACTTC. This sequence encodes CASIQAASGRALETQYF.

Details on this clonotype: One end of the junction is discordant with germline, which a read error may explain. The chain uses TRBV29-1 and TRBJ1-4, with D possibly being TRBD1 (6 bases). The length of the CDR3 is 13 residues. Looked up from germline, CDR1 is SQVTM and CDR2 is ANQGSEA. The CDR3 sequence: CSVVMVEGEKLFF. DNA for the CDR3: TGCAGCGTTGTGATGGTAGAGGGGGAAAAACTGTTTTTC.

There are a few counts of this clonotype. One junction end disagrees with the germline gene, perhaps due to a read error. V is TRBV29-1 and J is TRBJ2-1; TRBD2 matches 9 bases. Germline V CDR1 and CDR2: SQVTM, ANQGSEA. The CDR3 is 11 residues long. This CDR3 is CSGDQRGARVF. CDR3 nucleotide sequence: TGCAGCGGGGACCAGCGGGGGGCCAGGGTCTTC.

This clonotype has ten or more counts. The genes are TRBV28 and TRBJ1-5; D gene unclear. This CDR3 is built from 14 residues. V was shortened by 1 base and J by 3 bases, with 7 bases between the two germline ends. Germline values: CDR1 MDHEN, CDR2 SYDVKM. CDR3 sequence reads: CASSLSGINQPQHF. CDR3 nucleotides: TGTGCCAGCAGTTTATCCGGGATCAATCAGCCCCAGCATTTT.